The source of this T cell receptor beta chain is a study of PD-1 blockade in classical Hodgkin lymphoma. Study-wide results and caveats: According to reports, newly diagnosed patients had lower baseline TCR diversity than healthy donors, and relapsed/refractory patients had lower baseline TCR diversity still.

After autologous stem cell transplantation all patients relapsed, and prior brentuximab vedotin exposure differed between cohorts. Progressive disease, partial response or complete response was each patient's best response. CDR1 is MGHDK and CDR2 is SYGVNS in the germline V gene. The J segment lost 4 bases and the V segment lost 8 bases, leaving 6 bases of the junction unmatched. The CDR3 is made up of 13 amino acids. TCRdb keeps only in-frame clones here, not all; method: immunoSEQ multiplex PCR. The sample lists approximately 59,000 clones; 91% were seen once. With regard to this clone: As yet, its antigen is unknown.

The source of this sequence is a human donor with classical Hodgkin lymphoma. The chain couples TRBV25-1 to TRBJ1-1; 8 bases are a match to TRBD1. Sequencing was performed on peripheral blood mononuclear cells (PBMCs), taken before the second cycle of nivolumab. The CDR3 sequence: CASRTGWGTEAFF. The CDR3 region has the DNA TGTGCCAGCCGGACAGGGTGGGGCACTGAAGCTTTCTTT.